The rows below give T cell receptor beta chains drawn from one sample of a study of PD-1 blockade in classical Hodgkin lymphoma. The table came from immunoSEQ multiplex PCR; TCRdb's copy has only in-frame clones and leaves some out. The data hold tens of thousands of clones, with around 80% observed a single time. The sequencing used peripheral blood mononuclear cells (PBMCs), collected before the fourth cycle of nivolumab. The receptors derive from a human donor with classical Hodgkin lymphoma. The CDR3 runs from the conserved cysteine through the conserved F or W. A D gene is named only where the DNA matches it firmly. The size of a clone is reported for some rows only, either as once, few or many, or as a class for expanded clones.

J: TRBJ1-1
V: TRBV5-1
size: NA
D: NA
CDR3: CASSLEARGGNTEAFF
DNA: TGCGCCAGCAGCTTGGAGGCCAGAGGGGGGAACACTGAAGCTTTCTTT

J: TRBJ2-7
V: TRBV6-5
size: NA
D: NA
CDR3: CASSLTDPRDEQYF
DNA: TGTGCCAGCAGTTTGACAGACCCTAGGGACGAGCAGTACTTC

J: TRBJ2-3
V: TRBV7-6
size: NA
D: NA
CDR3: CASSFLEGETPDTQYF
DNA: TGTGCCAGCAGCTTTCTCGAGGGAGAAACCCCAGATACGCAGTATTTT

J: TRBJ2-6
V: TRBV9
size: NA
D: NA
CDR3: CASSVVTAVGANVLTF
DNA: TGTGCCAGCAGCGTAGTAACGGCGGTGGGGGCCAACGTCCTGACTTTC

J: TRBJ2-1
V: TRBV6-5
size: NA
D: NA
CDR3: CASSYAGSSYNEQFF
DNA: TGTGCCAGCAGTTATGCCGGGAGCTCCTACAATGAGCAGTTCTTC

J: TRBJ1-4
V: TRBV7-9
size: few
D: NA
CDR3: CASTSGNGATNEKLFF
DNA: TGTGCCAGCACCTCCGGAAATGGGGCAACTAATGAAAAACTGTTTTTT

J: TRBJ2-7
V: TRBV9
size: NA
D: TRBD1
CDR3: CASSVGTGYLSYEQYF
DNA: TGTGCCAGCAGCGTCGGGACAGGTTATCTCTCCTACGAGCAGTACTTC

J: TRBJ1-2
V: TRBV18
size: few
D: NA
CDR3: CASSPRGGGYTF
DNA: TGTGCCAGCTCACCGAGGGGTGGTGGCTACACCTTC

J: TRBJ2-3
V: TRBV21-1
size: NA
D: NA
CDR3: CASSESGDYPSTDTQYF
DNA: TGTGCCAGCAGCGAAAGCGGGGACTATCCTAGCACAGATACGCAGTATTTT

J: TRBJ1-2
V: TRBV10-3
size: NA
D: TRBD1
CDR3: CAISAWDSHYGYTF
DNA: TGTGCCATCAGTGCCTGGGACAGCCACTATGGCTACACCTTC

J: TRBJ2-3
V: TRBV6-4
size: few
D: NA
CDR3: CANDRKADTQYF
DNA: TGTGCCAACGACAGGAAGGCAGATACGCAGTATTTT

J: TRBJ2-7
V: TRBV18
size: few
D: NA
CDR3: CASSPLSSYEQYF
DNA: TGTGCCAGCTCACCACTGAGCTCCTACGAGCAGTACTTC

J: TRBJ2-7
V: TRBV18
size: once
D: NA
CDR3: CASSPPAIAREQYF
DNA: TGTGCCAGCTCACCACCGGCCATAGCGCGAGAGCAGTACTTC

J: TRBJ2-1
V: TRBV5-4
size: NA
D: NA
CDR3: CASSLRLAGGGQFF
DNA: TGTGCCAGCAGCTTGCGGCTAGCCGGAGGGGGGCAGTTCTTC

J: TRBJ2-3
V: TRBV6-5
size: NA
D: TRBD1
CDR3: CASSPTGGAGDTQYF
DNA: TGTGCCAGCAGTCCTACAGGGGGCGCGGGAGATACGCAGTATTTT

J: TRBJ2-7
V: TRBV4-2
size: NA
D: NA
CDR3: CASSQDWAGSSYEQYF
DNA: TGTGCCAGCAGCCAAGATTGGGCGGGGAGCTCCTACGAGCAGTACTTC

J: TRBJ1-2
V: TRBV6-4
size: NA
D: NA
CDR3: CASRQVYGYTF
DNA: TGTGCCAGCCGTCAGGTCTATGGCTACACCTTC

J: TRBJ2-3
V: TRBV28
size: NA
D: NA
CDR3: CASLRLPHPPDTQYF
DNA: TGTGCCAGCCTTAGACTCCCCCATCCTCCGGATACGCAGTATTTT

J: TRBJ2-7
V: TRBV5-5
size: NA
D: TRBD1
CDR3: CASRRDRGSYEQYF
DNA: TGTGCCAGCAGACGGGACAGGGGAAGTTACGAGCAGTACTTC